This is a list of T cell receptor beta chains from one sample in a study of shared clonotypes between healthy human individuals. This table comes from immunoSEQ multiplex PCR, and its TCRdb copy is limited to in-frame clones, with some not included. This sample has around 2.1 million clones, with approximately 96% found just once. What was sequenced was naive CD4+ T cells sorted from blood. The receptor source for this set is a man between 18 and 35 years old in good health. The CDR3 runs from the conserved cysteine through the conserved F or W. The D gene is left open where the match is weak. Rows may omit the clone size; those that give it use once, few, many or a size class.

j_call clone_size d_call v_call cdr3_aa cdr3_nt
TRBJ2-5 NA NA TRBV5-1 CASSLDPAQETQYF TGCGCCAGCAGCTTGGATCCAGCACAAGAGACCCAGTACTTC
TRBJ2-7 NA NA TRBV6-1 CATQGHYEQYF TGTGCCACCCAAGGGCATTACGAGCAGTACTTC
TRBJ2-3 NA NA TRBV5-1 CASSFADSTDTQYF TGCGCCAGCAGCTTTGCGGATAGCACAGATACGCAGTATTTT
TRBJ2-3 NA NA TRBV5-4 CASSFGRQGGDTQYF TGTGCCAGCAGCTTTGGCCGACAAGGGGGAGATACGCAGTATTTT
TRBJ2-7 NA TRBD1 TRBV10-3 CAISEQGGRPYEQYF TGTGCCATCAGTGAACAGGGGGGCCGCCCCTACGAGCAGTACTTC
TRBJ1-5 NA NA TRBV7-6 CASSPLPTGSSINQPQHF TGTGCCAGCAGCCCGCTCCCGACAGGTAGTAGTATCAATCAGCCCCAGCATTTT
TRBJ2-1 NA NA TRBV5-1 CASSLVGIDGDEQFF TGCGCCAGCAGCTTGGTAGGTATAGATGGGGATGAGCAGTTCTTC
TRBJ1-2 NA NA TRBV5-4 CASSLGVDGYGYTF TGTGCCAGCAGCTTGGGGGTTGATGGGTATGGCTACACCTTC
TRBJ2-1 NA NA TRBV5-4 CASSFGGPGSYNEQFF TGTGCCAGCAGTTTTGGGGGGCCGGGGTCCTACAATGAGCAGTTCTTC
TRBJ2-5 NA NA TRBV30 CAWSGRQETQYF TGTGCCTGGAGTGGGCGGCAAGAGACCCAGTACTTC
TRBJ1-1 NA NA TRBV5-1 CASSLDPARNTEAFF TGCGCCAGCAGCTTAGATCCAGCCCGGAACACTGAAGCTTTCTTT
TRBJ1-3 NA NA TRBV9 CASSVEGFGNTIYF TGTGCCAGCAGCGTAGAAGGGTTTGGAAACACCATATATTTT
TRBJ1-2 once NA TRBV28 CASSPLQGINGYTF TGTGCCAGCAGTCCCCTGCAGGGTATCAATGGCTACACCTTC
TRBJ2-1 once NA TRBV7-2 CASSLGVLNEQFF TGTGCCAGCAGTTTGGGGGTCCTCAATGAGCAGTTCTTC
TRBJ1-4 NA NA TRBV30 CAWSGLEKLFF TGTGCCTGGAGTGGCCTGGAAAAACTGTTTTTT
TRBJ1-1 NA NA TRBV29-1 CSVGREGDTEAFF TGCAGCGTTGGCAGGGAAGGAGATACTGAAGCTTTCTTT